The rows below give T cell receptor beta chains drawn from one sample of a study of blood T cell repertoires in COVID-19. Sequencing used immunoSEQ multiplex PCR; TCRdb keeps in-frame clones, though not all of them. In the table there are 100,000 or so clones, roughly nine tenths of which are singletons. The material sequenced was peripheral blood. These receptors all come from a middle-aged man with acute or convalescent COVID-19. Each CDR3 is given with its conserved first and last residue. A D gene is named only where the DNA matches it firmly. The size field is filled for only some rows; it gives once, few, many or a size class.

d_gene	len	v_gene	j_gene	abundance	CDR3aa	CDR3nt
TRBD1	16	TRBV5-1	TRBJ2-3	.	CASSLALRQGPDTQYF	TGCGCCAGCAGCTTGGCCCTACGACAGGGCCCAGATACGCAGTATTTT
.	13	TRBV21-1	TRBJ2-1	.	CASSSPGYNEQFF	TGTGCCAGCAGCAGCCCAGGTTACAATGAGCAGTTCTTC
TRBD1	13	TRBV10-1	TRBJ2-5	once	CASSRGSQETQYF	TGCGCCAGCAGCAGGGGGTCACAAGAGACCCAGTACTTC
TRBD1	15	TRBV30	TRBJ1-2	.	CAWSPSLTGGYGYTF	TGTGCCTGGAGTCCTAGCCTGACAGGGGGCTATGGCTACACCTTC
TRBD1	17	TRBV28	TRBJ1-5	.	CASSLGGQGYSNQPQHF	TGTGCCAGCAGTTTGGGAGGACAGGGATATAGCAATCAGCCCCAGCATTTT
.	15	TRBV3-1/TRBV3-2	TRBJ1-5	.	CASSHQKGARQPQHF	TGTGCCAGCAGCCACCAGAAAGGGGCTAGACAGCCCCAGCATTTT
.	10	TRBV20-1	TRBJ2-1	.	CSKGFNEQFF	TGCAGTAAGGGGTTCAATGAGCAGTTCTTC
TRBD2	15	TRBV6-1	TRBJ2-3	.	CASSGAGGVTDTQYF	TGTGCCAGCAGTGGAGCGGGGGGGGTAACAGATACGCAGTATTTT
.	16	TRBV7-9	TRBJ2-5	.	CASSPLANGRQETQYF	TGTGCCAGCAGCCCCTTGGCCAACGGGAGACAAGAGACCCAGTACTTC
.	15	TRBV18	TRBJ1-5	.	CASSPGTLSNQPQHF	TGTGCCAGCTCACCAGGGACACTTAGCAATCAGCCCCAGCATTTT
TRBD1	16	TRBV29-1	TRBJ1-3	.	CSVEDKGRGPGNTIYF	TGCAGCGTTGAAGATAAAGGCAGGGGGCCGGGAAACACCATATATTTT
.	14	TRBV19	TRBJ2-2	.	CASRQGSNTGELFF	TGTGCCAGTAGACAGGGCTCGAACACCGGGGAGCTGTTTTTT